The clone carrying this T cell receptor (beta chain) was picked up a small number of times. Its cognate antigen is unknown. What was sequenced were expressed TCRB transcripts, since all of the isolated RNA had been reverse transcribed. The repertoire was sequenced with immunoSEQ multiplex PCR; TCRdb's copy has only in-frame clones and lacks some. This sample carries a few hundred thousand clones, about 26% of them seen once, and the ten largest clones take 3.5% to 4.5%. This record belongs to a study of beta chain features in type 1 diabetes. Overall study findings and caveats: Patients with type 1 diabetes carried fewer insertions and had more deletions at their VDJ junctions. Small HLA sub-analyses could not settle whether HLA shapes TCRB rearrangement.

CDR3 length: 13 residues. Looked up from germline, CDR1 is GTSNPN and CDR2 is SVGIG (reference sequence). V was clipped by 4 bases and J by 4 bases, with 13 bases between them. The chain uses TRBV30 and TRBJ1-1, with D tentatively TRBD1 (6 bases). Sequencing was carried out using central memory CD4+ T cells from blood. The sequence came from a man aged 30 to 45 in good health. CDR3 region: CAWTRGLGTEAFF. Written as DNA, the CDR3 is TGTGCCTGGACACGGGGGCTGGGCACTGAAGCTTTCTTT.